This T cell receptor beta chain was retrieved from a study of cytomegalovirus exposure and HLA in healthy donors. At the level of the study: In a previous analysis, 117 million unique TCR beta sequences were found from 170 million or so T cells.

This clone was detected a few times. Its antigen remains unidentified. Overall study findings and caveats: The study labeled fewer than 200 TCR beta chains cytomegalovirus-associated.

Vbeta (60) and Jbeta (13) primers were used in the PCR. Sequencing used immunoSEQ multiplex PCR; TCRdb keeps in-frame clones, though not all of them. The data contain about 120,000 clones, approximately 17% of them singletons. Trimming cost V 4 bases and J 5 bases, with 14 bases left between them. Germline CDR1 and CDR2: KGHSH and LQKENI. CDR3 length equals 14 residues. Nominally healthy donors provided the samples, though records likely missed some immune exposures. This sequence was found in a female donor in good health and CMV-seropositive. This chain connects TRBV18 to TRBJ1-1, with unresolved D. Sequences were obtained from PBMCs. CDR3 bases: TGTGCCAGCTCACAGGGAGAGTGGGAAACTGAAGCTTTCTTT. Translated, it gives CASSQGEWETEAFF.